Sequencing of this T cell receptor (beta chain) was carried out in a study of cytomegalovirus exposure and HLA in healthy donors (dated 2017 in TCRdb). Context from the whole study: An earlier analysis of approximately 590 of the donors reported more than 250 Gb of sequence data and 117 million unique TCR beta sequences from around 200 million T cells. Among under 450 genotyped donors of the cohort, an average of roughly 240,000 unique TCR beta nucleotide sequences were sequenced per donor, around 18% of them non-productive. To decide whether each TCR beta V gene segment behaved as functional or pseudogenic, an earlier analysis of approximately 590 of the donors relied on high-throughput TCR beta sequencing. Every repertoire in the discovery cohort had been generated on one and the same sequencing platform. Genome-wide SNP genotypes for about 60% of the roughly 670 donors were used in a later genetic analysis, which treated that subset as a discovery cohort. A later analysis re-examined previously published TCR beta repertoires from around 670 donors and added high-resolution HLA genotyping to investigate patterns of TCR occurrence. The study profiled the T cell repertoires of 500 to 800 subjects by immunosequencing and related them to cytomegalovirus serostatus. Roughly 300 gigabases of sequencing data and around 85 million unique TCR sequences made up an early release that covered under 750 HLA-typed donors. Typing coverage differed by locus: A, B, C, DRB1 and DQB1 were typed in roughly 620-630 donors, DQA1 in 522, DPA1 in 606, and DPB1 in around 490. Rather than drawing on any new phenotypic data, the later analysis identified candidate immune exposures from TCR beta sequences and the way those sequences occurred across donors. Of the 300 to 400 genotyped donors, about 80% fell in the genetic ancestry cluster associated with self-reported Caucasian donors. Besides the first cohort of approximately 710 subjects, a separate validation cohort made up of some 110 different subjects was used. High-throughput TCR immunosequencing, statistical association of individual TCRs with disease status, and machine learning were combined to predict cytomegalovirus infection status. HLA typing included class I and class II loci at four-digit resolution. The aim of the study was to test whether cataloging public T cell receptors could identify signatures of past pathogen exposure. Five DR-DQ haplotypes were handled as single units for association and clustering, since linkage in the cohort was strong. Alongside the repertoire data, information on donor age, sex, ethnicity and CMV serostatus was compiled.

In total, approximately 610 healthy bone marrow donors made up the cohort. Cohort members were all nominally healthy when sampled, although unrecorded immune exposures were likely present. The donor was CMV seronegative and was included in the group of several hundred seronegative cohort members. Each donor provided a peripheral blood sample, and peripheral blood mononuclear cells were used for TCR beta sequencing. Genomic DNA extraction from the blood cell samples was performed with the Qiagen DNeasy Blood Extraction Kit. A note on this clone: Its binding antigen is unknown. Base-call qualities are not available, and no considerably larger clone is one nucleotide away.

Overall study results and their limits: A few of the identified cytomegalovirus-associated TCR beta chains were confirmed in vitro to be specific for cytomegalovirus antigens. Compared with equally common non-associated chains, HLA-associated TCR beta chains in a later analysis were more clonally expanded and had lower generation probabilities. The 87-base-pair reads could not distinguish some IMGT-functional V segments, including TRBV6-2 and TRBV6-3, so those segments were excluded. Seventeen rarely observed V segments, including chromosome 9 orphons, were excluded from the earlier analysis of some 590 of the donors because counts were too low. In a later analysis, most CMV-associated TCR beta chains were found to appear HLA-restricted, with HLA associations seemingly driven largely by CMV exposure. Compared with the roughly 700-donor mean, donors in an Asian-associated ancestry cluster had fewer N-insertions in productive TCRs, according to a later genetic analysis. Several of the top co-occurrence clusters appeared to be linked to parvovirus B19, influenza, CMV and Epstein-Barr virus, according to a later analysis. The study gave a list of over 150 TCR beta chains associated with cytomegalovirus. Cytomegalovirus status was reported to be diagnosed by the classifier with high specificity and sensitivity in both the original and validation cohorts. According to the authors, the approach could potentially be generalized to other disease states and immunological phenotypes. Sequencing depth was assumed to be roughly uniform across donors in the presence/absence analyses, though that assumption may not hold. Because some donors lacked HLA typing at each locus, the association tests relied only on the typed subset. Immune exposure information for the cohort was limited to CMV serostatus. In an earlier analysis of about 600 of the donors, most TCR beta V segments appeared in productive rearrangements about 87% or about 30% of the time, broadly matching IMGT annotations. In a later analysis, TCR association rates were found to vary across HLA loci, with the most associated TCRs seen for DRB1 alleles and the fewest for HLA-C alleles. Most TCR sequences were observed very rarely across donors, whereas some public TCRs were present in many individuals. In this cohort, only TCR beta chains were sequenced, and detectable features were limited by the absence of alpha or paired-chain data. A further reported finding was that TCR beta sequences accurately predicted the HLA-A and HLA-B alleles for most subjects in the first cohort. When HLA alleles, especially DR and DQ, strongly co-occurred, TCR associations were difficult to assign to individual alleles. An association between a missense DCLRE1C variant and V-gene and J-gene trimming of TCR beta chains was found in a later genetic analysis and replicated in an independent cohort. A group of highly shared sequence variants was considered likely to be a technical artifact of the sequencing pipeline. Correlated functional status among segregating V segments might be attributable to linkage disequilibrium, but an unknown experimental factor could not be ruled out. In a later analysis, about 16,000 TCR beta sequences were associated with specific HLA alleles at a false discovery rate of 0.05.

The CDR3 spans 17 residues, from the cysteine through the phenylalanine. The kept DNA is CDR3 alone, 51 bases in frame from the first base. The germline V gene (reference sequence) gives CDR1 as SEHNR and CDR2 as FQNEAQ. Trimming leaves V shorter by 3 bases and J shorter by 7 bases, with the junction holding 11 bases beyond the gene matches. Library generation was performed with the immunoSEQ multiplex PCR assay. A mixture of 60 forward primers for TCR Vbeta segments and 13 reverse primers for TCR Jbeta segments was used in the multiplex PCR. The CDR3 region of rearranged TCR beta genes was amplified from genomic DNA with a multiplex PCR assay. The Illumina HiSeq System was used to sequence the amplified TCR beta libraries as 87-base-pair reads. On the study's bioinformatics: In a later analysis, roughly 80 million unique TCR beta chains were counted across the roughly 610 repertoires, and about 9.9 million of these chains were shared by at least two donors. Raw reads were error-corrected and collapsed into unique sequences with a nearest-neighbor algorithm that merged closely related sequences to remove PCR and sequencing errors. CDR3 sequences were aligned to IMGT reference sequences to assign V, D and J gene segments. For a sequence to be retained, a match of at least six nucleotides to both a V gene segment and a J gene segment was required. A rearrangement was called productive if the CDR3 had no stop codons and remained in frame with V and J, and every other rearrangement was called non-productive. Following IMGT convention, CDR3 was defined as the stretch from the second conserved V-encoded cysteine up to the conserved J-encoded phenylalanine. Sequences without an unambiguous match to a single V gene segment were excluded from the earlier analysis of 500 to 700 of the donors. An earlier analysis of almost 600 of the donors classified V segments as functional when productive rearrangements were above 56.7% and as segregating when the standard deviation between donors was above 5%. A statistical classification framework was built to diagnose cytomegalovirus status from the catalog of TCR beta chain sequences. In a later analysis, V and J genes were assigned by comparing TCR nucleotide sequences against IMGT/GENE-DB human TR gene sequences. Using the TCRdist pipeline, a later analysis assigned CDR3 sequences along with most-parsimonious VDJ recombination scenarios. A later analysis defined each TCR beta chain by its CDR3 amino acid sequence plus V-gene family, and excluded reads lacking a unique V-gene family. As a way to deal with suspected cross-contamination and a sequencing artifact, a later analysis dropped 450 to 600 nucleotide sequences that were highly shared and had low generation probability. In a later analysis, a clonal expansion index was calculated for each public chain from normalized within-repertoire ranks of inferred template counts. In a later analysis, generation probabilities were computed using a VDJ recombination model fitted to out-of-frame rearrangements, and the results were checked against IGoR. In a later analysis, TCR-TCR, TCR-HLA and TCR-CMV co-occurrence was scored with hypergeometric tests, and a repertoire-size bias correction was applied to TCR pairs. False discovery rates were estimated in a later analysis by permuting HLA or CMV assignments 20 times. In a later analysis, co-occurring TCRs were grouped with DBSCAN, and TCRdist sequence similarity was added when clustering was performed within HLA-allele-positive subsets. Repertoires with fewer than 30,000 or more than 120,000 public chains, plus five repertoires with anomalous nucleotide sharing, were excluded from co-occurrence clustering. The table comes from immuneACCESS by way of TCRdb, which keeps in-frame sequences with V and J called. Part of the clones is missing from these tables; in studies checked, under half for an unresolved V gene and the rest for unknown reasons. V, J and clone size were drawn from that table, and D and trimming were deduced from the DNA. This sample gives some 150,000 clones in total; 75% to 90% of them show up just once. Clones ranked in the top ten supply roughly 4.7% of the sample.

What was sequenced was PBMCs. The source is a man aged 30 to 45 in good health and CMV-seronegative. The chain is assembled from TRBV7-9 and TRBJ2-2; the central 10 bases match TRBD1. The CDR3 region has the sequence CASSFPTGTGVGGELFF. The bases read TGTGCCAGCAGCTTCCCCACCGGGACAGGGGTCGGCGGGGAGCTGTTTTTT.